This TCR beta chain came from a study of blood T cell repertoires in COVID-19. Assay: immunoSEQ multiplex PCR; the TCRdb copy retains only in-frame clones and omits some. The sample consists of 210,000 or so clones, roughly 80% of them appearing once. Germline assignment: CDR1 KGHDR and CDR2 SFDVKD. The CDR3 is 15 amino acids. V shed 4 bases and J shed 3 bases, with 14 bases lying between them. The sequence came from a woman aged 80 or over with active or convalescent COVID-19. Source material: peripheral blood. V is TRBV24-1 and J is TRBJ1-1; a weak D match, TRBD1 (5 bases). The DNA of the CDR3 is TGTGCCACCAGTGACCCCCGGACGGGGGACACTGAAGCTTTCTTT. Translated: CATSDPRTGDTEAFF.